A single sample is the source of the 7 T cell receptor beta chains below, sequenced in a study of blood T cell repertoires in COVID-19. Generated by immunoSEQ multiplex PCR, the TCRdb table keeps only in-frame clones and is missing some. There are 180,000 or so clones in the sample; roughly 80% occur only once, and roughly 9.6% lies in the top ten. Material for sequencing was PBMCs or T cells enriched from blood (not recorded which). These receptors were collected from a man between 45 and 60 years old who had recovered from COVID-19.

The chain is built from TRBV5-1 and TRBJ2-3; a weak D match, TRBD2 (5 bases). The CDR3 is 15 residues long. Germline CDR1 reads SGHRS; CDR2 reads YFSETQ. Trimming pared 1 base from V and 0 bases from J, leaving 9 bases between. CDR3 coding DNA: TGCGCCAGCAGCTTGACAGCGGCTAGCACAGATACGCAGTATTTT. It encodes CASSLTAASTDTQYF.

This clone was seen just once. The chain recombines TRBV14 with TRBJ2-7, with a weak D call TRBD2 (6 bases). V was clipped by 0 bases and J by 2 bases, with 17 bases between them. Germline loops: CDR1 SGHDN, CDR2 FVKESK. This CDR3 contains 17 residues. CDR3 nucleotide sequence: TGTGCCAGCAGCCAAGATAGCGGACACTCGGGGGCCTACGAGCAGTACTTC. Translated: CASSQDSGHSGAYEQYF.

The chain recombines TRBV7-8 with TRBJ2-7; the D gene is possibly TRBD1 (5 bases). Trimming took 1 base from V and 7 from J, leaving 14 bases between them. The CDR3 totals 14 residues. CDR1 and CDR2 from the germline V gene are SGHVS and FQNEAQ. The CDR3 sequence is CASSLGGQGWEQYF. As DNA, the CDR3 is TGTGCCAGCAGCTTAGGAGGTCAGGGATGGGAGCAGTACTTC.

V and J are TRBV11-2 and TRBJ1-2; 8 nucleotides line up with TRBD1. Germline-derived CDR1 and CDR2 are SGHAT and FQNNGV. With V trimmed by 3 bases and J by 8 bases, 8 bases remained unmatched. The length of the CDR3 is 14 residues. The chain's CDR3 is CASSFDTGGRGYTF. The DNA of the CDR3 is TGTGCCAGCAGCTTCGACACAGGGGGAAGGGGCTACACCTTC.

The chain employs TRBV2 and TRBJ1-6, with 7 bases lining up with TRBD1. The ends lost 4 bases at V and 7 bases at J; junction bases unmatched: 4. Germline lookup yields CDR1 SNHLY and CDR2 FYNNEI. The CDR3 runs to 14 residues. The CDR3 here is CASSAGTVNSPLHF. As DNA, the CDR3 is TGTGCCAGCAGTGCGGGGACAGTAAATTCACCCCTCCACTTT.

This clone was found once. This sequence joins TRBV29-1 and TRBJ2-7, with 8 bases aligning to TRBD1. The J segment lost 2 bases and the V segment lost 6 bases, leaving 6 bases of the junction unmatched. The CDR3 runs 13 residues. CDR1 SQVTM and CDR2 ANQGSEA come from the germline V gene. CDR3 nucleotides: TGCAGCGTGCCCGGACAGGGCCCCTACGAGCAGTACTTC. Translated: CSVPGQGPYEQYF.

This chain connects TRBV29-1 to TRBJ2-3; 8 bases match TRBD2. V lost 0 bases and J lost 0; bases outside the gene matches: 5. The CDR3 contains 16 residues. Germline V gene lookup returns CDR1 SQVTM and CDR2 ANQGSEA. DNA of the CDR3: TGCAGCGTTGAAGAGATAGCGGGGACTAGCACAGATACGCAGTATTTT. As protein: CSVEEIAGTSTDTQYF.